The present T cell receptor (beta chain) was sequenced within a study of T cell responses to AZD1222 COVID-19 vaccine. Across the whole study: Pooled together were second doses at about 4 or about 12 weeks. Study-level findings and limits: Close to half of spike-specific TCRs reportedly recognize unmutated variant regions. A mostly white British donor set with more females was recruited, and clonal diversity was possibly underestimated. Spike-wide vaccine-associated CD4 TCRs dominated at 160-218 and 743-854.

Concerning this clone: Its antigen is not known.

This CDR3 region has 16 residues. Repertoires were generated with immunoSEQ multiplex PCR, while TCRdb's copy carries only in-frame clones and drops some. The table has 130,000 to 150,000 clones, about 90% seen once. The clonotype was recovered from an adult in good health. The sequencing used peripheral blood, collected on day 0 of AZD1222 vaccination. The V call is TRBV21-1, the J call TRBJ1-5. TRBV21-1 has pseudogene status. For the CDR3, the DNA is TGTGCCAGCAGCAAAGCCTCCGGGCGTAGCAATCAGCCCCAGCATTTT. This translates into CASSKASGRSNQPQHF.